The clone carrying this TCR beta chain was seen at least ten times. As yet, its antigen is unknown. Each cDNA molecule carried a unique molecular identifier. TCRdb re-derived calls from the 5' RACE reads in MiXCR, one entry per CDR3 protein. Among around 83,000 distinct CDR3 sequences listed, roughly a tenth were seen once. Germline assignment: CDR1 MRHNA and CDR2 SNTAGT. V was shortened by 3 bases and J by 6 bases, with 9 bases between the two germline ends. This CDR3 region has 13 residues. This specimen belongs to a study of early T cells in non-severe SARS-CoV-2 infection. The wider study: With bulk RNA from unsorted whole blood as input, sequencing yielded unpaired chains. Whole-study results and caveats: VDJdb matching skewed toward anti-spike CD8 responses, missing private and CD4 specificities.

This receptor was obtained from an adult who was a healthcare worker with PCR-confirmed SARS-CoV-2 infection or an uninfected control (not recorded which). V gene TRBV6-4 combines with J gene TRBJ2-1; D is possibly TRBD2 (6 bases). The sequenced sample was whole blood, obtained at baseline. CDR3: CASSEKTSNEQFF. Here the CDR3 DNA reads TGTGCCAGCAGTGAAAAGACTAGCAATGAGCAGTTCTTC.